This TCR beta chain was recovered during a study of tumor-infiltrating lymphocytes in primary liver carcinoma. With regard to this clonotype: What it recognizes is unknown.

The V gene lost 4 bases and the J gene lost 6 bases, with 10 bases spanning the gap. The CDR3 runs 12 residues. CDR1 and CDR2 from the germline V gene are WNHNN and SYGVQD (reference sequence). Alongside blood RNA obtained from unsorted whole blood, germline DNA was also extracted. Study-wide findings and caveats: Overlap between tumor regions exceeded overlap of tumor with adjacent tissue or blood.

A constant-region primer served to make TCR beta cDNA from roughly 500 ng total RNA. Three nested multiplex PCR rounds of slightly modified ARM-PCR generated TCR beta libraries. With TRBV1-TRBV30 forward primers and a C-beta reverse primer, the first two PCR rounds were run for 10 to 11 cycles each. One entry per CDR3 protein, called by TCRdb with MiXCR from the multiplex PCR reads. The table shows 300,000 to 350,000 distinct CDR3 sequences, with around 60% occurring only once. This TCR came from a man aged 40-49 years with primary liver carcinoma and hepatitis B virus infection. Sequencing input: peripheral blood. This chain connects TRBV10-1 to TRBJ2-7; possibly TRBD1 for D (6 bases). Written as DNA, the CDR3 is TGCGCCAGCAGTGCTCGAGGGGGCGAGCAGTACTTC. Translation: CASSARGGEQYF.